A selection of T cell receptor beta chains follows, all from one sample in a study of chemoradiotherapy in HPV16-positive cancers. Method: immunoSEQ multiplex PCR; TCRdb's copy keeps in-frame clones and lacks some. The sample includes tens of thousands of clones, around 87% of them seen just once. This sample comprised blood, obtained from a patient who underwent chemoradiotherapy. Every receptor here comes from a human donor with HPV-associated anogenital cancer. The CDR3 runs from the conserved cysteine through the conserved F or W. Clone size is shown for a subset of rows, as once, few, many or a class of expanded clone.

18,-,TRBV12-5,CASGGDSAGQSRANVLTF
12,-,TRBV6-5,CASSKSGYEQYF
11,-,TRBV7-9,CASQDSSGAFF
15,-,TRBV7-2,CASSPEAFSGNTIYF
14,-,TRBV7-2,CASSLERASGGYTF
11,-,TRBV5-6,CASSLVQTQYF
14,-,TRBV7-2,CASSLQYYNSPLHF
14,-,TRBV6-6,CASSPSRDRAEQYF
15,-,TRBV4-2,CASSHIRQGSYEQYF
13,-,TRBV6-5,CASSRTGSHEQYF
15,-,TRBV11-2,CASSLGSRGYNEQFF
13,-,TRBV7-9,CASSRAAAWEQYF
17,-,TRBV11-2,CASSSQGHSEVGYEQYF
14,-,TRBV6-5,CASSSDRGSYRYTF
15,-,TRBV5-8,CASSLLGTGPYEQYF
13,-,TRBV5-1,CASSPRGLGEAFF
15,-,TRBV5-6,CASSLLITSGNTIYF
14,-,TRBV5-1,CASSFDSRGNTQYF
15,-,TRBV6-6,CASRQTGNSNQPQHF
16,-,TRBV9,CASSETPQNSGNTIYF
16,few,TRBV5-1,CASSPARQGRDYGYTF
15,-,TRBV18,CASSPGTATIRGYTF
16,-,TRBV7-8,CASSLSTGRATYGYTF
13,-,TRBV19,CATREYSGNTIYF
13,-,TRBV5-1,CASSFEGNIEAFF
14,-,TRBV27,CASSLSGWNTEAFF
14,-,TRBV13,CASSSDPTNTEAFF
15,-,TRBV7-9,CASSPRDRARDTQYF
17,-,TRBV5-1,CASSSGTSGGATDTQYF
13,-,TRBV6-5,CASSSRTDTEAFF
14,-,TRBV10-1,CASSKAGYYNEQFF